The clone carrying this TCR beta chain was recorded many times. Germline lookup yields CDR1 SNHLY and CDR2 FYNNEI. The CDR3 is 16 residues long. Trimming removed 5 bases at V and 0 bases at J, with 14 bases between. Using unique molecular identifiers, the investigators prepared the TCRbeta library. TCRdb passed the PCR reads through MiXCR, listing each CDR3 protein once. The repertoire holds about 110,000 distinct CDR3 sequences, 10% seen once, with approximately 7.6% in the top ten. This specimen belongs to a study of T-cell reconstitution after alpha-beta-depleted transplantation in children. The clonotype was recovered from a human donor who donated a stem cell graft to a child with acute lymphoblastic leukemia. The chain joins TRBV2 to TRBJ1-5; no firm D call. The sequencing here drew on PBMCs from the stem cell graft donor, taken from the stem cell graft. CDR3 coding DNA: TGTGCCAGCAGTTCCATTCCCCTATATAGCAATCAGCCCCAGCATTTT. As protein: CASSSIPLYSNQPQHF.